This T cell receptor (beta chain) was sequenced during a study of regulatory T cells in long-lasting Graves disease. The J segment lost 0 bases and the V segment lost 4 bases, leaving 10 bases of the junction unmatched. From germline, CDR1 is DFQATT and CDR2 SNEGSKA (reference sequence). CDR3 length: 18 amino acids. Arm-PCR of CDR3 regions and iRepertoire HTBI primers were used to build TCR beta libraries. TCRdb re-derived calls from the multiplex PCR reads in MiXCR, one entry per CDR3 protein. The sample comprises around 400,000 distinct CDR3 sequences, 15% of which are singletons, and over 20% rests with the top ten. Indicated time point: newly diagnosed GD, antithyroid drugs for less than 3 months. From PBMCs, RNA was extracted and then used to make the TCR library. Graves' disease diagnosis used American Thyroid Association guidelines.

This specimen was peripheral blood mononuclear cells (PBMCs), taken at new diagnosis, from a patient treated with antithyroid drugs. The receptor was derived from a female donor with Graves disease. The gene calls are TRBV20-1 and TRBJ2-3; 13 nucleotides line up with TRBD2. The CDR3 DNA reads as TGCAGTGCTATTTTATTGGGACTAGCGGGAACTAGCACAGATACGCAGTATTTT. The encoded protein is CSAILLGLAGTSTDTQYF.